These 21 T cell receptor beta chains were sequenced from one sample in a study of blood T cell repertoires in COVID-19. The method was immunoSEQ multiplex PCR; TCRdb's version includes in-frame clones alone and lacks a portion of them. The sample consists of more than 30,000 clones, more than 75% of them appearing once. Sequenced material: peripheral blood. The receptors come from a man aged 45 to 65 with active or convalescent COVID-19.

The CDR3 region is CASNIDGDRFEKLFF. The CDR3 DNA follows: TGTGCCAGCAACATAGACGGGGACAGGTTTGAAAAACTGTTTTTT. V and J are TRBV28 and TRBJ1-4, with 8 positions matching TRBD1. From germline, CDR1 is MDHEN and CDR2 SYDVKM. CDR3 length: 15 residues. Germline trimming cut 7 bases from V and 7 bases from J; bases unmatched to any gene: 11.

The V and J genes are TRBV28 and TRBJ2-5; possible D gene TRBD1, 5 bases. The germline gives CDR1 MDHEN, CDR2 SYDVKM. The length of the CDR3 is 14 residues. V dropped 3 bases and J dropped 4 bases, with 12 bases sitting between them. The CDR3 here is CASSFRQGGETQYF. The CDR3 region has the DNA TGTGCCAGCAGTTTCCGGCAGGGCGGAGAGACCCAGTACTTC. Looking up the rest from reference TRBV28 and TRBJ2-5 gives the full variable domain: DVKVTQSSRYLVKRTGEKVFLECVQDMDHENMFWYRQDPGLGLRLIYFSYDVKMKEKGDIPEGYSVSREKKERFSLILESASTNQTSMYLCASSFRQGGETQYFGPGTRLLVL.

The V call is TRBV7-6, the J call TRBJ1-5; 11 bases match TRBD1. Looked up from germline, CDR1 is SGHVS and CDR2 is FNYEAQ. The J segment lost 4 bases and the V segment lost 1 base, leaving 0 bases of the junction unmatched. This CDR3 contains 15 residues. CDR3 DNA sequence: TGTGCCAGCAGCTTAGGGGACAGGGGGAATCAGCCCCAGCATTTT. Translating gives CASSLGDRGNQPQHF.

The CDR3 reads CAWSPQTEAFF. As DNA, the CDR3 is TGTGCCTGGAGTCCCCAGACTGAAGCTTTCTTT. This chain connects TRBV30 to TRBJ1-1, with D hard to call. In germline, CDR1 is GTSNPN, CDR2 SVGIG (reference sequence). V dropped 2 bases and J dropped 5 bases, with 6 bases sitting between them. This CDR3 contains 11 residues.

This chain uses TRBV19 with TRBJ1-2; D might be TRBD1 (5 bases). CDR3 size: 11 residues. Per the germline V gene, CDR1 is LNHDA and CDR2 is SQIVND (reference sequence). Trimming took off 6 bases at V and 6 bases at J, with 8 bases between the two ends. The CDR3 DNA is TGTGCCAGTAGGGTAGGGGATGGCTACACCTTC. This translates into CASRVGDGYTF. Complete variable domain (other parts from reference TRBV19 and TRBJ1-2): DGGITQSPKYLFRKEGQNVTLSCEQNLNHDAMYWYRQDPGQGLRLIYYSQIVNDFQKGDIAEGYSVSREKKESFPLTVTSAQKNPTAFYLCASRVGDGYTFGSGTRLTVV.

V usage is TRBV4-1 and J usage is TRBJ1-1; D unclear. V lost 1 base and J 3 bases, leaving 9 bases between the germline ends. The CDR3 is 14 residues long. Germline V gives CDR1 MGHRA, CDR2 YSYEKL. The CDR3 DNA reads as TGCGCCAGCAGCCAAGTCGGGAGTTACACTGAAGCTTTCTTT. Amino acid sequence: CASSQVGSYTEAFF.

Here the CDR3 DNA reads TGTGCCAGCAGTTCCGGACTGACAGGGGGCAGGGATGGAGCTTTCTTT. This translates into CASSSGLTGGRDGAFF. The gene calls are TRBV28 and TRBJ1-1; TRBD1 matches at 10 bases. The CDR3 has 16 residues. Losses at the gene ends were 4 bases for V and 10 bases for J; bases not matched to a gene: 15. Germline CDR1 MDHEN, CDR2 SYDVKM. Complete variable domain (other parts from reference TRBV28 and TRBJ1-1): DVKVTQSSRYLVKRTGEKVFLECVQDMDHENMFWYRQDPGLGLRLIYFSYDVKMKEKGDIPEGYSVSREKKERFSLILESASTNQTSMYLCASSSGLTGGRDGAFFGQGTRLTVV.

This chain connects TRBV5-1 to TRBJ1-1; 7 bases fit TRBD1. V trimming: 0 bases; J trimming: 1 base; junction bases outside the gene matches: 3. The germline CDR1 and CDR2 sequences are SGHRS and YFSETQ. The CDR3 contains 15 residues. In DNA, the CDR3 is TGCGCCAGCAGCTTGGAACAGGGGTGGAACACTGAAGCTTTCTTT. Protein sequence: CASSLEQGWNTEAFF.

The rearrangement joins TRBV20-1 to TRBJ1-1; TRBD1 is a possible D gene (6 bases). The germline gives CDR1 DFQATT, CDR2 SNEGSKA (reference sequence). This CDR3 has 15 residues. V lost 5 bases and J lost 4, with 20 bases in between. CDR3 in amino acids: CSAGGTTTRSTEAFF. The CDR3 DNA follows: TGCAGTGCTGGTGGGACAACAACTCGGAGCACTGAAGCTTTCTTT.

This chain connects TRBV5-1 to TRBJ1-5; a possible D gene is TRBD1 (5 bases). V lost 0 bases and J 6 bases, leaving 13 bases between the germline ends. The germline CDR1 and CDR2 sequences are SGHRS and YFSETQ. The CDR3 length is 15 residues. The CDR3 DNA sequence: TGCGCCAGCAGCTTGGAAGGGGTCGGGGGTCAGCCCCAGCATTTT. The encoded protein is CASSLEGVGGQPQHF.

This chain joins TRBV20-1 and TRBJ2-1, with D unresolved. The CDR3 extends over 11 amino acids. The ends were cut back, 2 bases at V and 8 bases at J, with 7 bases in the middle. CDR1 DFQATT and CDR2 SNEGSKA come from the germline V gene (reference sequence). CDR3 residues: CSARSFHEQFF. In DNA, the CDR3 is TGCAGTGCTAGATCCTTCCATGAGCAGTTCTTC.

The J gene is TRBJ1-4, the V gene TRBV5-1; no definite D call. Looked up from germline, CDR1 is SGHRS and CDR2 is YFSETQ. Trimming stripped 6 bases from V and 8 bases from J, with 14 bases between. CDR3 length equals 13 residues. This chain's CDR3 is CASTRATGEKLFF. CDR3 in DNA: TGCGCCAGCACCCGAGCCACGGGGGAAAAACTGTTTTTT.

J is TRBJ2-5 and V is TRBV6-4, with 12 bases fitting TRBD2. CDR1 is MRHNA and CDR2 is SNTAGT in the germline V gene. The CDR3 loop spans 15 amino acids. V trimming: 6 bases; J trimming: 4 bases; junction bases outside the gene matches: 6. DNA of the CDR3: TGTGCCAGCAGCGAGACTAGCGGGAGTACAGAGACCCAGTACTTC. Translation: CASSETSGSTETQYF.

The chain couples TRBV5-1 to TRBJ1-2; D is perhaps TRBD1 (6 bases). This CDR3 region has 13 residues. The germline gives CDR1 SGHRS, CDR2 YFSETQ. V lost 3 bases and J lost 2, with 8 bases in between. The CDR3: CASSSTGNYGYTF. CDR3 nucleotide sequence: TGCGCCAGCAGCTCTACAGGGAACTATGGCTACACCTTC. Supplemented by reference TRBV5-1 and TRBJ1-2, the full variable domain reads KAGVTQTPRYLIKTRGQQVTLSCSPISGHRSVSWYQQTPGQGLQFLFEYFSETQRNKGNFPGRFSGRQFSNSRSEMNVSTLELGDSALYLCASSSTGNYGYTFGSGTRLTVV.

The chain joins TRBV7-2 to TRBJ1-2; D gene ambiguous. The germline V and J ends were trimmed by 5 bases and 2 bases, with 12 bases remaining between them. The germline CDR1 and CDR2 sequences are SGHTA and FQGNSA. CDR3 length: 14 amino acids. CDR3 region: CASSPSTRNYGYTF. The CDR3 coding sequence is TGTGCCAGCAGCCCCTCGACAAGAAACTATGGCTACACCTTC.

The gene calls are TRBV28 and TRBJ1-6; 8 bases are a match to TRBD1. CDR1 and CDR2 from the germline V gene are MDHEN and SYDVKM. J lost 4 bases, V lost 5 bases, and 10 bases had no gene match. There are 17 residues in the CDR3. In nucleotides, the CDR3 is TGTGCCAGCAGTCCGCGGACAGGGATCGGGTATAATTCACCCCTCCACTTT. This encodes CASSPRTGIGYNSPLHF.

This clone was detected once. The rearrangement joins TRBV2 to TRBJ2-3; 10 bases agree with TRBD1. The germline V gene has CDR1 SNHLY and CDR2 FYNNEI. The CDR3 spans 14 residues. With V trimmed by 6 bases and J by 7 bases, 7 bases remained unmatched. The CDR3 DNA reads as TGTGCCAGCAGGGATGGGACAGGGGTGAATACGCAGTATTTT. Residues: CASRDGTGVNTQYF.

A note on this clone: The sample holds other DNA sequences that translate to the same CDR3. V gene TRBV7-3 combines with J gene TRBJ2-7; 11 bases align to TRBD2. CDR3 length equals 14 residues. Germline loops: CDR1 SGHTA, CDR2 FQGTGA. The V and J ends lost 5 bases and 4 bases, in that order; junction bases with no gene match: 4. The CDR3 reads CASSPGTSGYEQYF. As DNA, the CDR3 is TGTGCCAGCAGCCCTGGGACTAGCGGTTACGAGCAGTACTTC.

V and J are TRBV7-8 and TRBJ2-4; tentatively, D is TRBD1 (5 bases). V lost 5 bases to trimming and J lost 5 bases, with 13 bases between them. The CDR3 consists of 14 residues. Germline V CDR1 and CDR2: SGHVS, FQNEAQ. The CDR3 bases are TGTGCCAGCAGCCCCCGAAGGGGCGAAAACATTCAGTACTTC. Translated: CASSPRRGENIQYF.

V and J are TRBV30 and TRBJ1-5; 7 nucleotides align to TRBD1. The V segment lost 3 bases and the J segment 7 bases; nucleotides outside the gene matches: 9. Germline V lookup: CDR1 GTSNPN, CDR2 SVGIG (reference sequence). The CDR3 covers 14 residues. As DNA, the CDR3 is TGTGCCTGGAGCGCGGGACAGTTAAGCCAGCCCCAGCATTTT. As protein: CAWSAGQLSQPQHF.

The gene calls are TRBV7-8 and TRBJ1-1, with a tentative D call TRBD1 (5 bases). Trimming shortened V by 1 base and J by 8 bases, and 11 bases separated the two germline ends. The CDR3 covers 13 residues. Germline CDR1 is SGHVS and CDR2 is FQNEAQ. DNA of the CDR3: TGTGCCAGCAGCTTAGTAGGGGAATCCGAAGCTTTCTTT. Its translation is CASSLVGESEAFF.